The 10 T cell receptor beta chains in this list originate from one sample, sequenced in a study of T cells in Graves' hyperthyroidism and ophthalmopathy. Amplification yielded TCR beta CDR3 regions, with RNA transcripts as the source. The study used the HTBI primer set for a first-round RT-PCR of the TCR CDR3. MiXCR, run by TCRdb on the multiplex PCR reads, gives a single entry per CDR3 protein. Of over 300,000 distinct CDR3 sequences listed, around 14% are singletons. Material for sequencing was blood. The receptors originated from a woman aged 55-70 years with Graves' hyperthyroidism.

This clonotype turned up a few times. V is TRBV10-3 and J is TRBJ1-5; 12 nucleotides agree with TRBD1. V lost 8 bases and J lost 0; bases outside the gene matches: 11. This CDR3 contains 18 residues. CDR1 is ENHRY, CDR2 SYGVKD, per germline. CDR3 loop: CAISSGTGGENSNQPQHF. CDR3 coding DNA: TGTGCCATCTCGAGTGGGACAGGGGGCGAAAATAGCAATCAGCCCCAGCATTTT.

This clonotype was detected a few times. V gene TRBV12-3 or TRBV12-4 combines with J gene TRBJ2-7; no clear D. Trimming removed 5 bases at V and 3 bases at J, with 8 bases between. This CDR3 has 12 amino acids. The CDR3 protein is CASSIYLYEQYF. Written as DNA, the CDR3 is TGTGCCAGCAGTATCTATCTCTACGAGCAGTACTTC.

The rearrangement uses TRBV20-1 and TRBJ2-1; 11 positions match TRBD2. With V trimmed by 6 bases and J by 9 bases, 13 bases remained unmatched. Germline CDR1 is DFQATT and CDR2 is SNEGSKA (reference sequence). The CDR3 has 15 amino acids. The CDR3 coding sequence is TGCAGTGCCACCCCCACTAGCGGGAGTCAGCTTGAGCAGTTCTTC. Translated, it gives CSATPTSGSQLEQFF.

This clonotype appeared many times. The chain employs TRBV20-1 and TRBJ1-1; D gene unclear. This CDR3 has 11 residues. Trimming took off 2 bases at V and 1 base at J, with 2 bases between the two ends. The germline V gene has CDR1 DFQATT and CDR2 SNEGSKA (reference sequence). DNA of the CDR3: TGCAGTGCTAGACAGAACACTGAAGCTTTCTTT. It translates to CSARQNTEAFF.

This clonotype turned up a few times. The chain has TRBV30 and TRBJ2-3; D is possibly TRBD2 (6 bases). The CDR3 covers 13 residues. With 5 bases removed from V and 10 bases from J, the gap between germline ends came to 19 bases. CDR1 is GTSNPN, CDR2 SVGIG, per germline (reference sequence). CDR3: CAWGGGTIRAQYF. The CDR3 DNA is TGTGCCTGGGGGGGAGGAACCATAAGGGCGCAGTATTTT.

The chain recombines TRBV5-4 with TRBJ1-6; TRBD1 matches 7 bases. The V segment lost 5 bases and the J segment 10 bases; nucleotides outside the gene matches: 6. The CDR3 contains 13 residues. The germline V gene encodes CDR1 SGHNT and CDR2 YYREEE (reference sequence). The DNA for the CDR3 is TGTGCCAGCAGACAATCACAGGGGTCACCCCTCCACTTT. Encoded protein: CASRQSQGSPLHF. The whole variable domain, filled in from reference TRBV5-4 and TRBJ1-6, reads ETGVTQSPTHLIKTRGQQVTLRCSSQSGHNTVSWYQQALGQGPQFIFQYYREEENGRGNFPPRFSGLQFPNYSSELNVNALELDDSALYLCASRQSQGSPLHFGNGTRLTVT.

This clonotype was recorded at least ten times. The chain is built from TRBV7-3 and TRBJ2-1; tentative D call: TRBD2 (7 bases). Germline V CDR1 and CDR2: SGHTA, FQGTGA. The CDR3 runs to 15 residues. The V and J ends lost 5 bases and 7 bases respectively, with 18 bases between them. CDR3 in DNA: TGTGCCAGCAGCACGCGAGGGGGGGGCTGGAATGAGCAGTTCTTC. The encoded protein is CASSTRGGGWNEQFF.

This clonotype occurred many times. V gene TRBV2 combines with J gene TRBJ1-2, with 8 nucleotides matching TRBD1. Unmatched junction bases numbered 11, after V lost 7 bases and J lost 1 base. The CDR3 has 16 amino acids. Germline CDR1 is SNHLY and CDR2 is FYNNEI. CDR3 sequence reads: CASTRGPGQDNYGYTF. CDR3 in DNA: TGTGCCAGCACTCGAGGTCCGGGACAGGATAACTATGGCTACACCTTC. Together with reference TRBV2 and TRBJ1-2, the CDR3 gives the full variable domain: EPEVTQTPSHQVTQMGQEVILRCVPISNHLYFYWYRQILGQKVEFLVSFYNNEISEKSEIFDDQFSVERPDGSNFTLKIRSTKLEDSAMYFCASTRGPGQDNYGYTFGSGTRLTVV.

The V gene is TRBV27, the J gene TRBJ2-4; D may be TRBD2 (6 bases). Germline V lookup: CDR1 MNHEY, CDR2 SMNVEV (reference sequence). The CDR3 runs to 14 residues. V lost 5 bases to trimming and J lost 4 bases, with 12 bases between them. CDR3 sequence (DNA): TGTGCCAGCAGTAAATGGGGGGAAAAAAACATTCAGTACTTC. Translated, it gives CASSKWGEKNIQYF.

This clonotype was counted many times. This chain joins TRBV6-1 and TRBJ1-5; D perhaps matches TRBD1 (5 bases). Trimming stripped 2 bases from V and 4 bases from J, with 9 bases between. The length of the CDR3 is 14 residues. The germline V gene encodes CDR1 MNHNS and CDR2 SASEGT. CDR3 amino acids: CASSENRGNQPQHF. In DNA form, the CDR3 reads TGTGCCAGCAGTGAAAACCGGGGGAATCAGCCCCAGCATTTT.